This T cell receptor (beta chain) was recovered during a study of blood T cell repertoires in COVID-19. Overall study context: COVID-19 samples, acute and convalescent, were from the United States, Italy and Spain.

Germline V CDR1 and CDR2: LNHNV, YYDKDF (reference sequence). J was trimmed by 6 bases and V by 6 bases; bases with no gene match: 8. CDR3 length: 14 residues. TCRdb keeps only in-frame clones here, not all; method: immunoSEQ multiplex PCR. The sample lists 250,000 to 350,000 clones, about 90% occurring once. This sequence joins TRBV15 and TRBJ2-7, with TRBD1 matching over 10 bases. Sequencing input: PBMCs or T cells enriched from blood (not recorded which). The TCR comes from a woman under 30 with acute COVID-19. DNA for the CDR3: TGTGCCACCAGGGGAGACAGGGGGCTATCCGAGCAGTACTTC. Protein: CATRGDRGLSEQYF.